Below are 25 T cell receptor beta chains sequenced from a single sample in a study of patients and donors after allogeneic stem cell transplantation. TCRdb processed the RT-PCR reads anew with MiXCR; each CDR3 protein has one entry. Of roughly 880,000 distinct CDR3 sequences listed, 15% to 20% are singletons. The sequenced sample consisted of blood, either unsorted or a sorted T cell fraction (not recorded which). The source is a human donor who was either an allogeneic HSCT recipient or a stem cell or donor lymphocyte infusion donor (not recorded which). It is not recorded whose cells these are; they may come from a transplant donor.

In DNA, the CDR3 is TGTGCCAGCAGCCCCAGGGGGGCCCGGGTCGGCTACACCTTC. It translates to CASSPRGARVGYTF. The chain has TRBV11-1 and TRBJ1-2; the match to TRBD1 covers 7 bases. Looked up from germline, CDR1 is SGHAT and CDR2 is FQDESV (reference sequence). The V gene end was trimmed by 5 bases and the J gene end by 8 bases; junction bases not matched to a gene: 11. The CDR3 runs 14 residues.

This clonotype has a handful of counts. The chain uses TRBV20-1 and TRBJ2-5, with 7 nucleotides matching TRBD2. The CDR3 runs to 14 residues. V was clipped by 3 bases and J by 2 bases; unmatched bases: 6. Germline CDR1 and CDR2: DFQATT and SNEGSKA (reference sequence). CDR3: CSASPAGTQETQYF. The DNA for the CDR3 is TGCAGTGCTAGTCCAGCGGGAACGCAAGAGACCCAGTACTTC.

The rearrangement uses TRBV2 and TRBJ2-7; the D gene could be TRBD1 or TRBD2 (5 bases each). This CDR3 region has 14 residues. Germline CDR1 reads SNHLY; CDR2 reads FYNNEI. V lost 7 bases, J lost 2 bases, and 15 bases lay in between. CDR3 protein: CASTPGRVPYEQYF. As DNA, the CDR3 is TGTGCCAGCACTCCGGGACGGGTTCCCTACGAGCAGTACTTC.

V gene TRBV9 combines with J gene TRBJ2-4; possibly TRBD1 for D (6 bases). Germline CDR1 SGDLS, CDR2 YYNGEE. The V and J ends lost 2 bases and 1 base respectively, with 10 bases between them. CDR3 length: 15 residues. CDR3 DNA sequence: TGTGCCAGCAGCGTTCAGGGGTCCGCCAAAAACATTCAGTACTTC. Translating it yields CASSVQGSAKNIQYF.

This clonotype has a count of ten or more. The gene calls are TRBV5-1 and TRBJ2-1; D is perhaps TRBD1 (6 bases). Trimming stripped 0 bases from V and 5 bases from J, with 12 bases between. The CDR3 is 15 residues long. CDR1 is SGHRS and CDR2 is YFSETQ in the germline V gene. The CDR3 is CASSLERGSHNEQFF. The CDR3 nucleotides are TGCGCCAGCAGCTTGGAAAGGGGGTCCCACAATGAGCAGTTCTTC.

This clonotype has just a few counts. V is TRBV20-1 and J is TRBJ2-2; D uncertain. This CDR3 spans 16 amino acids. The V gene lost 4 bases and the J gene lost 1 base, with 16 bases spanning the gap. Looked up from germline, CDR1 is DFQATT and CDR2 is SNEGSKA (reference sequence). The CDR3 reads CSATTVGRLNTGELFF. The CDR3 region has the DNA TGCAGTGCTACCACGGTAGGGCGGCTGAACACCGGGGAGCTGTTTTTT.

This clonotype turned up a few times. The chain employs TRBV5-8 and TRBJ1-5; D gene ambiguous. Trimming shortened V by 4 bases and J by 6 bases, and 11 bases separated the two germline ends. Germline CDR1 and CDR2: SGHTS and YDEGEE. The CDR3 contains 13 residues. The CDR3 protein is CASSQRGGQPQHF. In DNA, the CDR3 is TGTGCCAGCAGCCAACGTGGAGGTCAGCCCCAGCATTTT.

This clonotype was observed a few times. The chain couples TRBV7-8 to TRBJ2-1; TRBD2 agrees at 10 bases. The V and J ends lost 0 bases and 4 bases, in that order; junction bases with no gene match: 6. Germline V gene sequence: CDR1 SGHVS, CDR2 FQNEAQ. This CDR3 is built from 17 residues. CDR3 DNA sequence: TGTGCCAGCAGCTTAGCTAGTTTGACTAGCGGGTACAATGAGCAGTTCTTC. It encodes CASSLASLTSGYNEQFF.

This clonotype was seen many times. The V call is TRBV12-3 or TRBV12-4, the J call TRBJ1-2; TRBD1 matches at 7 bases. Trimming removed 7 bases from V and 4 bases from J; junction bases left unmatched: 6. The CDR3 loop spans 13 amino acids. For the CDR3, the DNA is TGTGCCAGCACTCACAGGGGCTCCTATGGCTACACCTTC. Translating it yields CASTHRGSYGYTF.

V gene TRBV29-1 combines with J gene TRBJ1-2, with TRBD1 as a possible D gene (5 bases). The CDR3 is 14 amino acids. Germline lookup yields CDR1 SQVTM and CDR2 ANQGSEA. Trimming removed 0 bases at V and 5 bases at J, with 13 bases between. In DNA form, the CDR3 reads TGCAGCGTTGAAGATCTTCCGGGACTGTATGGCTACACCTTC. It yields the protein CSVEDLPGLYGYTF.

This clonotype was detected many times. The CDR3 loop is CASSLEKGRAFF. In DNA form, the CDR3 reads TGCGCCAGCAGCTTGGAAAAGGGCAGAGCTTTCTTT. The rearrangement joins TRBV5-1 to TRBJ1-1, with D unresolved. The CDR3 length is 12 residues. Germline V gene data show CDR1 as SGHRS and CDR2 as YFSETQ. The V gene lost 0 bases and the J gene lost 10 bases, with 10 bases spanning the gap.

This clonotype has only a few counts. The V and J genes are TRBV15 and TRBJ1-5, with D tentatively TRBD1 (6 bases). Germline V lookup: CDR1 LNHNV, CDR2 YYDKDF (reference sequence). Trimming shortened V by 0 bases and J by 6 bases, and 15 bases separated the two germline ends. CDR3 length: 16 residues. CDR3 protein: CATSRDFGQGSQPQHF. The CDR3 DNA reads as TGTGCCACCAGCAGAGATTTCGGGCAGGGGAGTCAGCCCCAGCATTTT.

There are a few counts of this clonotype. The chain couples TRBV7-8 to TRBJ2-5; D not certain. The CDR3 sequence is 15 residues long. Germline values: CDR1 SGHVS, CDR2 FQNEAQ. Trimming took 3 bases from V and 0 from J, leaving 11 bases between them. CDR3 sequence (DNA): TGTGCCAGCAGCTTGGATTTTTTGTACCAAGAGACCCAGTACTTC. Translating gives CASSLDFLYQETQYF.

This clonotype was recorded a few times. The chain uses TRBV4-3 and TRBJ1-3; unclear D gene. The CDR3 consists of 16 residues. V dropped 1 base and J dropped 0 bases, with 10 bases sitting between them. Germline V gives CDR1 LGHNA, CDR2 YSLEER. The CDR3 bases are TGCGCCAGCAGCCAAGCCGTAATGGGCTCTGGAAACACCATATATTTT. It yields the protein CASSQAVMGSGNTIYF.

The chain joins TRBV12-3 or TRBV12-4 to TRBJ1-2; TRBD1 matches at 7 bases. The V gene end was trimmed by 3 bases and the J gene end by 4 bases; junction bases not matched to a gene: 8. CDR3 size: 15 residues. CDR3: CASSFYRGPAYGYTF. In DNA, the CDR3 is TGTGCCAGCAGTTTCTACAGGGGACCGGCCTATGGCTACACCTTC.

This clonotype was counted many times. The rearrangement links TRBV5-1 to TRBJ2-1, with D possibly TRBD1 on 6 matching bases. V was trimmed by 4 bases and J by 0 bases, leaving 8 bases between them. Germline lookup yields CDR1 SGHRS and CDR2 YFSETQ. The CDR3 spans 14 residues. The CDR3 bases are TGCGCCAGCAGCATGGACAGCTCCTACAATGAGCAGTTCTTC. The encoded protein is CASSMDSSYNEQFF. Full variable domain (missing parts from reference TRBV5-1 and TRBJ2-1): KAGVTQTPRYLIKTRGQQVTLSCSPISGHRSVSWYQQTPGQGLQFLFEYFSETQRNKGNFPGRFSGRQFSNSRSEMNVSTLELGDSALYLCASSMDSSYNEQFFGPGTRLTVL.

This clonotype was seen once. The chain carries TRBV12-3 or TRBV12-4 and TRBJ1-2, with a possible D match to TRBD1 (6 bases). CDR3 length: 18 amino acids. The V end lost 6 bases, the J end lost 4 bases, and 27 bases lay between the germline ends. CDR3 protein: CASSPGPGTLKGGYGYTF. Written as DNA, the CDR3 is TGTGCCAGCAGCCCTGGACCCGGGACTCTAAAAGGGGGCTATGGCTACACCTTC.

The CDR3 loop is CASSLEGQGTTEAFF. Here the CDR3 DNA reads TGCGCCAGCAGCTTGGAGGGACAGGGGACCACTGAAGCTTTCTTT. The V gene is TRBV5-1, the J gene TRBJ1-1; 10 bases line up with TRBD1. The junction had 3 bases not matched to a gene; V was cut back by 0 bases and J by 4 bases. CDR3 length equals 15 residues. Germline-derived CDR1 and CDR2 are SGHRS and YFSETQ.

The chain uses TRBV2 and TRBJ1-1; D might be TRBD1 (6 bases). This CDR3 spans 15 amino acids. Germline assignment: CDR1 SNHLY and CDR2 FYNNEI. Between the trimmed V and J ends, which lost 0 bases and 3 bases, there was a span of 11 bases. In DNA, the CDR3 is TGTGCCAGCAGTGAAGCGCTGGGGGGCCACACTGAAGCTTTCTTT. This codes for CASSEALGGHTEAFF.

The chain joins TRBV5-1 to TRBJ2-7; 8 bases are a match to TRBD2. The V segment lost 0 bases and the J segment 2 bases; nucleotides outside the gene matches: 4. The CDR3 runs to 15 residues. Germline assignment: CDR1 SGHRS and CDR2 YFSETQ. The CDR3 region is CASSLVSGVTYEQYF. In nucleotides, the CDR3 is TGCGCCAGCAGCTTGGTTAGCGGGGTAACCTACGAGCAGTACTTC.

The V gene is TRBV5-1, the J gene TRBJ1-6; D is unclear. The CDR3 consists of 14 residues. The germline CDR1 and CDR2 sequences are SGHRS and YFSETQ. The ends were cut back, 2 bases at V and 7 bases at J, with 10 bases in the middle. The CDR3 sequence: CASSLREMNSPLHF. The CDR3 DNA follows: TGCGCCAGCAGCTTAAGGGAGATGAATTCACCCCTCCACTTT. The variable domain in full, with the rest retrieved from reference TRBV5-1 and TRBJ1-6, is KAGVTQTPRYLIKTRGQQVTLSCSPISGHRSVSWYQQTPGQGLQFLFEYFSETQRNKGNFPGRFSGRQFSNSRSEMNVSTLELGDSALYLCASSLREMNSPLHFGNGTRLTVT.

This clonotype occurred a few times. The rearrangement uses TRBV12-3 or TRBV12-4 and TRBJ2-1, with TRBD2 matching over 13 bases. The CDR3 extends over 16 amino acids. V lost 6 bases, J lost 0 bases, and 2 bases stayed unmatched. DNA for the CDR3: TGTGCCAGCAGACTAGCGGGGGGGAGCTCCTACAATGAGCAGTTCTTC. It specifies CASRLAGGSSYNEQFF.

The V call is TRBV20-1, the J call TRBJ2-7, with 11 bases lining up with TRBD2. Trimming took 2 bases from V and 3 from J; bases not matched to a gene: 6. In germline, CDR1 is DFQATT, CDR2 SNEGSKA (reference sequence). The CDR3 runs 15 residues. The CDR3 loop reads CSARLPGLADYEQYF. For the CDR3, the DNA is TGCAGTGCTAGACTTCCGGGACTAGCGGACTACGAGCAGTACTTC.

Many counts were recorded for this clonotype. CDR3 sequence: CSARDSERGGREQFF. The CDR3 DNA sequence: TGCAGTGCTAGAGATTCAGAGCGGGGGGGCAGAGAGCAGTTCTTC. The chain links TRBV20-1 to TRBJ2-1; 10 bases map to TRBD2. Germline CDR1 reads DFQATT; CDR2 reads SNEGSKA (reference sequence). V shed 0 bases, J shed 10 bases, and the junction held 9 bases outside the gene matches. The CDR3 length is 15 residues.

The chain couples TRBV12-3 or TRBV12-4 to TRBJ2-1; 11 nucleotides agree with TRBD2. This CDR3 has 16 residues. The J segment lost 8 bases and the V segment lost 6 bases, leaving 12 bases of the junction unmatched. Here the CDR3 reads CASSRTSGRRGHEQFF. In DNA form, the CDR3 reads TGTGCCAGCAGCCGGACTAGCGGGCGAAGGGGGCATGAGCAGTTCTTC.